This section outlines one TCR beta chain sequence together with its context. Patients of the Seattle cohort, enrolled during active infection, were followed longitudinally. Source study methods: Amplification of reference gene primers provided the estimated nucleated cell counts. The data were produced by immunoSEQ multiplex PCR, yet TCRdb's version contains in-frame clones alone and is incomplete. That table furnishes V, J and clone size, whereas the DNA furnished D and trimming. The repertoire has about 150,000 clones, 80% to 90% of them found once; the top ten carry about an eighth. The germline CDR1 and CDR2 sequences are WSHSY and SAAADI. The CDR3 sequence is 13 residues long. Between the trimmed V and J ends, which lost 7 bases and 2 bases, there was a span of 8 bases. The data stem from a study of blood T cell repertoires in COVID-19. Study as a whole: Material from acute and convalescent COVID-19 was sourced from the United States, Italy and Spain.

The specimen was peripheral blood. This clonotype was obtained from a man between 18 and 35 years old with COVID-19, enrolled during active disease. The V call is TRBV10-2, the J call TRBJ2-2; no reliable D call. The CDR3, as DNA: TGCGCCAGCACTCCTATCAACACCGGGGAGCTGTTTTTT. This gives the protein CASTPINTGELFF.